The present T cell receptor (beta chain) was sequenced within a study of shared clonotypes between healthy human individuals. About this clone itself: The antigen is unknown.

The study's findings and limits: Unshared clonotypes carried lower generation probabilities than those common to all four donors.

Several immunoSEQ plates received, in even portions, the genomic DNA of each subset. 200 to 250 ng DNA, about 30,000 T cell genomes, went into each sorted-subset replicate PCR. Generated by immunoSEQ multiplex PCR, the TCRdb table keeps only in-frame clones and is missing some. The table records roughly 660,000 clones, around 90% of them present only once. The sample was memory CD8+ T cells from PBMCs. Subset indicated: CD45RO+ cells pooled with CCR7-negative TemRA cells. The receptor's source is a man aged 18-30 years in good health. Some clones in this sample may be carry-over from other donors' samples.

The DNA for the CDR3 is TGTGCCAGCAGTTGGTTCCCGGACAGGGGAAGCACAGATACGCAGTATTTT. Protein sequence: CASSWFPDRGSTDTQYF. V gene TRBV28 combines with J gene TRBJ2-3; 9 positions match TRBD1. V gave up 4 bases and J gave up 0 bases; unmatched junction bases: 8. Germline CDR1 MDHEN, CDR2 SYDVKM. This CDR3 comprises 17 residues.